This T cell receptor (beta chain) emerged from a study of cytomegalovirus exposure and HLA in healthy donors. Study results and caveats: Subsequent analysis showed first-cohort TCR clusters tending to co-occur in roughly 130 validation repertoires.

About this clone: The antigen is undetermined.

Trimming removed 10 bases from V and 5 bases from J; junction bases left unmatched: 6. Germline CDR1 and CDR2: MDHEN and SYDVKM. This CDR3 has 13 residues. TCRdb's copy holds only in-frame clones and misses some; the assay was immunoSEQ multiplex PCR. The sample contains fewer than 200,000 clones, 85% of which appear only once. The V call is TRBV28, the J call TRBJ2-1, with 9 bases identical to TRBD2. The TCR originated in a young man in good health and CMV-seropositive. The sequenced material came from PBMCs. The CDR3 loop reads CATRTSVDNEQFF. DNA of the CDR3: TGTGCCACCAGGACTAGCGTAGACAATGAGCAGTTCTTC.